One and the same sample provided the 21 T cell receptor beta chains below, sequenced in a study of cytomegalovirus exposure and HLA in healthy donors. It was with 60 Vbeta and 13 Jbeta primers that the PCR ran. Using immunoSEQ multiplex PCR, the repertoire was profiled, and TCRdb retains in-frame clones only, with some absent. The sample includes under 150,000 clones, approximately 80% of them seen just once. The sample comprised PBMCs. The origin of the receptors is a girl aged 2-10 years in good health and CMV-seronegative.

The table lists this clone with a count of one. The DNA of the CDR3 is TGTGCCAGCAGGAGACAGGGGATCGCTTCACCCCTCCACTTT. Protein product: CASRRQGIASPLHF. The V and J genes are TRBV6-5 and TRBJ1-6; TRBD1 matches at 8 bases. This CDR3 spans 14 amino acids. V gave up 6 bases and J gave up 9 bases; unmatched junction bases: 7. Germline lookup yields CDR1 MNHEY and CDR2 SVGAGI.

The rearrangement links TRBV30 to TRBJ2-7; D call uncertain. Trimming removed 5 bases from V and 3 bases from J, with 11 bases in between. The germline gives CDR1 GTSNPN, CDR2 SVGIG (reference sequence). This CDR3 region has 12 residues. The CDR3 coding sequence is TGTGCCTGGGCCAGAGACAACTACGAGCAGTACTTC. It is translated as CAWARDNYEQYF.

Here the CDR3 reads CAISESSPGGTEAFF. The DNA for the CDR3 is TGTGCCATCAGTGAGTCGAGTCCAGGGGGGACTGAAGCTTTCTTT. V gene TRBV10-3 combines with J gene TRBJ1-1, with 7 bases matching TRBD1. Germline CDR1 ENHRY, CDR2 SYGVKD. V was pared by 0 bases and J by 5 bases, with 6 bases of the junction left unmatched. This CDR3 is 15 amino acids long.

This clone was seen a single time. This sequence joins TRBV5-4 and TRBJ1-2; 7 bases match TRBD1. Germline V gene data show CDR1 as SGHNT and CDR2 as YYREEE (reference sequence). The CDR3 length is 15 residues. J lost 5 bases, V lost 4 bases, and 11 bases had no gene match. CDR3 protein: CASSPPGQEFYGYTF. CDR3 DNA: TGTGCCAGCAGCCCACCCGGACAGGAGTTTTATGGCTACACCTTC.

Only one count was recorded for this clone. This chain joins TRBV27 and TRBJ2-1; the D gene is possibly TRBD1 (5 bases). The CDR3 contains 14 residues. Germline-derived CDR1 and CDR2 are MNHEY and SMNVEV (reference sequence). With 1 base removed from V and 4 bases from J, the gap between germline ends came to 8 bases. The CDR3 sequence: CASSLLGPYNEQFF. CDR3 in DNA: TGTGCCAGCAGTTTATTGGGGCCTTACAATGAGCAGTTCTTC.

The chain links TRBV29-1 to TRBJ2-7; the match to TRBD1 covers 8 bases. Germline V gene data show CDR1 as SQVTM and CDR2 as ANQGSEA. V gave up 2 bases and J gave up 4 bases; unmatched junction bases: 1. The CDR3 runs 12 residues. The CDR3, as DNA: TGCAGCGTTGAAAACAGGGGGTACGAGCAGTACTTC. This sequence encodes CSVENRGYEQYF.

The CDR3 DNA is TGTGCCAGCAGCCCAAAGGGGGGGCTTGGCTCTAGCGGGAGGTTGGGGGATACGCAGTATTTT. This sequence encodes CASSPKGGLGSSGRLGDTQYF. The chain employs TRBV7-3 and TRBJ2-3, with 11 bases fitting TRBD2. The germline gives CDR1 SGHTA, CDR2 FQGTGA. The junction had 25 bases not matched to a gene; V was cut back by 5 bases and J by 6 bases. The CDR3 runs to 21 residues.

This sequence joins TRBV18 and TRBJ2-5; possible D gene TRBD1, 6 bases. This CDR3 is built from 14 residues. The V end lost 1 base, the J end lost 3 bases, and 9 bases lay between the germline ends. Germline V gives CDR1 KGHSH, CDR2 LQKENI. Written as DNA, the CDR3 is TGTGCCAGCTCACCACGGTCAGGGGAAGAGACCCAGTACTTC. Translated: CASSPRSGEETQYF.

This chain links TRBV30 with TRBJ1-2; tentative D call: TRBD1 (5 bases). The germline V and J ends were trimmed by 7 bases and 0 bases, with 18 bases remaining between them. The CDR3 is 15 residues long. In germline, CDR1 is GTSNPN, CDR2 SVGIG (reference sequence). CDR3 in amino acids: CASIGDRQSNYGYTF. CDR3 nucleotide sequence: TGTGCCTCCATAGGAGACAGACAATCTAACTATGGCTACACCTTC. The full variable domain, completed using reference TRBV30 and TRBJ1-2, is SQTIHQWPATLVQPVGSPLSLECTVEGTSNPNLYWYRQAAGRGLQLLFYSVGIGQISSEVPQNLSASRPQDRQFILSSKKLLLSDSGFYLCASIGDRQSNYGYTFGSGTRLTVV.

The V gene is TRBV19, the J gene TRBJ1-6; 7 bases line up with TRBD1. The CDR3 is 14 residues long. Per the germline V gene, CDR1 is LNHDA and CDR2 is SQIVND (reference sequence). The V gene end was trimmed by 3 bases and the J gene end by 12 bases; junction bases not matched to a gene: 8. CDR3 sequence: CASSIWRGLEPLHF. CDR3 coding DNA: TGTGCCAGTAGTATTTGGAGGGGGCTTGAACCCCTCCACTTT.

This chain connects TRBV6-1 to TRBJ1-1, with D hard to call. Germline CDR1 and CDR2: MNHNS and SASEGT. The CDR3 totals 13 residues. V was cut by 2 bases and J by 3 bases, with 7 bases left in between. The CDR3 DNA reads as TGTGCCAGCAGTGAAATCTTTGACACTGAAGCTTTCTTT. Translating it yields CASSEIFDTEAFF.

The chain is built from TRBV11-2 and TRBJ2-1; D ambiguous. Germline loops: CDR1 SGHAT, CDR2 FQNNGV. The CDR3 sequence is 12 residues long. V gave up 1 base and J gave up 13 bases, with 11 bases separating them. The CDR3 sequence: CASSLVAELQFF. DNA for the CDR3: TGTGCCAGCAGCTTAGTGGCGGAACTACAGTTCTTC.

This clone turned up a few times. The V and J genes are TRBV5-4 and TRBJ2-1, with D hard to call. CDR3 size: 14 residues. Germline values: CDR1 SGHNT, CDR2 YYREEE (reference sequence). Deletions cut 4 bases from V and 4 bases from J, with 12 bases between. CDR3 bases: TGTGCCAGCAGCGGAGTACTTTCGTACAATGAGCAGTTCTTC. Residues: CASSGVLSYNEQFF. Combining the CDR3 with reference TRBV5-4 and TRBJ2-1 gives the whole variable domain ETGVTQSPTHLIKTRGQQVTLRCSSQSGHNTVSWYQQALGQGPQFIFQYYREEENGRGNFPPRFSGLQFPNYSSELNVNALELDDSALYLCASSGVLSYNEQFFGPGTRLTVL.

This clone was seen a few times. The chain joins TRBV30 to TRBJ2-7; TRBD2 might be the D (5 bases). With 3 bases removed from V and 2 bases from J, the gap between germline ends came to 5 bases. There are 11 residues in the CDR3. Per the germline V gene, CDR1 is GTSNPN and CDR2 is SVGIG (reference sequence). The CDR3 spells CAWRGAYEQYF. The CDR3 DNA reads as TGTGCCTGGAGGGGAGCCTACGAGCAGTACTTC.

CDR3 residues: CASSLRGPVRRWDGYTF. In nucleotides, the CDR3 is TGCGCCAGCAGTCTCCGAGGCCCTGTCCGGAGGTGGGATGGCTACACCTTC. V and J are TRBV23-1 and TRBJ1-2; D unresolved. TRBV23-1 is known as an ORF, though its function is uncertain. The CDR3 runs 17 residues. Trimming removed 4 bases at V and 6 bases at J, with 24 bases between.

CDR3 DNA: TGTGCCAGCAGGCCCGGGACAGGAAGTACTGAAGCTTTCTTT. Its translation is CASRPGTGSTEAFF. J is TRBJ1-1 and V is TRBV5-6; 8 bases match TRBD1. The CDR3 consists of 14 residues. Germline-derived CDR1 and CDR2 are SGHDT and YYEEEE. With V trimmed by 5 bases and J by 5 bases, 8 bases remained unmatched.

J is TRBJ1-6 and V is TRBV27; D remains unclear. Germline loops: CDR1 MNHEY, CDR2 SMNVEV (reference sequence). V was pared by 5 bases and J by 2 bases, with 4 bases between. CDR3 length: 13 amino acids. The CDR3 bases are TGTGCCAGCAGTGAGGCCTATAATTCACCCCTCCACTTT. Protein sequence: CASSEAYNSPLHF.

The rearrangement links TRBV27 to TRBJ2-2, with a weak D call TRBD1 (5 bases). The CDR3 is 17 amino acids. V dropped 6 bases and J dropped 4 bases, with 21 bases sitting between them. Germline loops: CDR1 MNHEY, CDR2 SMNVEV (reference sequence). The CDR3 DNA is TGTGCCAGCAGGGCCCTTGTTGCTAGGGGTGGCACCGGGGAGCTGTTTTTT. It specifies CASRALVARGGTGELFF.

The chain joins TRBV5-1 to TRBJ2-7; 9 bases agree with TRBD1. Per germline, CDR1 SGHRS and CDR2 YFSETQ. The CDR3 loop spans 17 amino acids. The V segment lost 3 bases and the J segment 3 bases; nucleotides outside the gene matches: 13. CDR3 nucleotides: TGCGCCAGCAGCTCGATCTATGGGACAGGGAGCAACTACGAGCAGTACTTC. The encoded protein is CASSSIYGTGSNYEQYF.

This clone was counted a few times. The chain recombines TRBV6-1 with TRBJ1-5; 9 bases line up with TRBD1. This CDR3 region has 17 residues. Germline CDR1 is MNHNS and CDR2 is SASEGT. Germline trimming cut 1 base from V and 7 bases from J; bases unmatched to any gene: 11. The CDR3 region is CASSEVPTGGRGQPQHF. CDR3 coding DNA: TGTGCCAGCAGTGAAGTTCCGACAGGGGGGCGTGGACAGCCCCAGCATTTT.

The rearrangement uses TRBV4-2 and TRBJ2-3, with TRBD2 identical over 11 bases. CDR1 is LGHNA, CDR2 YNFKEQ, per germline. V lost 4 bases to trimming and J lost 0 bases; unmatched junction nucleotides: 6. The CDR3 is made up of 17 amino acids. The DNA of the CDR3 is TGTGCCAGCAGCCCCTCCATAGCGGGAGGGAGCACAGATACGCAGTATTTT. It is translated as CASSPSIAGGSTDTQYF.